A selection of T cell receptor beta chains follows, all from one sample in a study of blood T cells in healthy people across ages. TCRdb reprocessed the 5' RACE reads with MiXCR, giving one entry per CDR3 protein. Among approximately 850,000 distinct CDR3 sequences listed, roughly 60% were seen once. The material sequenced was blood. The origin of the receptors is a man aged 25 to 40 in good health. The CDR3 runs from the conserved cysteine through the conserved F or W. Fields, in order: clone size, J gene, D gene, CDR3 length, V gene, CDR3 DNA, CDR3 protein. A D gene is named only where the DNA matches it firmly. Clone size is not always given. Where it is, it says once, few, many or a class for expanded clones.

abundance: NA; j_gene: TRBJ2-1; d_gene: NA; len: 15; v_gene: TRBV25-1; CDR3nt: TGTGCCAGCAGTGAATATAAAGACAGGTACAATGAGCAGTTCTTC; CDR3aa: CASSEYKDRYNEQFF
abundance: once; j_gene: TRBJ2-1; d_gene: NA; len: 16; v_gene: TRBV7-3; CDR3nt: TGTGCCAGCAGCTCCCAGAGCGGGTTGACCTACAATGAGCAGTTCTTC; CDR3aa: CASSSQSGLTYNEQFF
abundance: NA; j_gene: TRBJ2-3; d_gene: TRBD2; len: 15; v_gene: TRBV20-1; CDR3nt: TGCAGTGCTCCGGGAGGTGGGACTAACACAGATACGCAGTATTTT; CDR3aa: CSAPGGGTNTDTQYF
abundance: NA; j_gene: TRBJ1-6; d_gene: TRBD1; len: 15; v_gene: TRBV3-1; CDR3nt: TGTGCCAGCAGCCCTACCGGGACAGGGGGTTCACCCCTCCACTTT; CDR3aa: CASSPTGTGGSPLHF
abundance: NA; j_gene: TRBJ2-1; d_gene: TRBD2; len: 15; v_gene: TRBV20-1; CDR3nt: TGCAGTGCACCCGACTTTAGCGGGATAGGGAATGAGCAGTTCTTC; CDR3aa: CSAPDFSGIGNEQFF
abundance: NA; j_gene: TRBJ1-6; d_gene: NA; len: 14; v_gene: TRBV14; CDR3nt: TGTGCCAGCAGCCAAGGGGCCGATAATTCACCCCTCCACTTT; CDR3aa: CASSQGADNSPLHF
abundance: once; j_gene: TRBJ2-1; d_gene: TRBD2; len: 15; v_gene: TRBV7-2; CDR3nt: TGTGCCAGCAGCATGACTAGCGGGGGGTACAATGAGCAGTTCTTC; CDR3aa: CASSMTSGGYNEQFF
abundance: NA; j_gene: TRBJ2-7; d_gene: NA; len: 15; v_gene: TRBV7-9; CDR3nt: TGTGCCATCCAGGGGGGCGGGAGATACACCTACGAGCAGTACTTC; CDR3aa: CAIQGGGRYTYEQYF
abundance: many; j_gene: TRBJ2-7; d_gene: NA; len: 12; v_gene: TRBV6-2/TRBV6-3; CDR3nt: TGTGCCAGCAGTTTTCCCCACGACGAGCAGTACTTC; CDR3aa: CASSFPHDEQYF
abundance: NA; j_gene: TRBJ2-5; d_gene: NA; len: 13; v_gene: TRBV5-6; CDR3nt: TGTGCCAGCAGCCAGGCCCCCGTGGAGACCCAGTACTTC; CDR3aa: CASSQAPVETQYF
abundance: few; j_gene: TRBJ2-7; d_gene: TRBD2; len: 17; v_gene: TRBV6-5; CDR3nt: TGTGCCAGCAGTTCCGCTGGGACTAGCGGGGGCACCTACGAGCAGTACTTC; CDR3aa: CASSSAGTSGGTYEQYF
abundance: NA; j_gene: TRBJ2-4; d_gene: TRBD2; len: 13; v_gene: TRBV5-1; CDR3nt: TGCGCCAGCAGACTAGCGGAGCCCAATGAGCAGTACTTC; CDR3aa: CASRLAEPNEQYF
abundance: NA; j_gene: TRBJ2-7; d_gene: NA; len: 14; v_gene: TRBV5-1; CDR3nt: TGCGCCAGCAGCTTGGCCCCCCAGCCCTACGAGCAGTACTTC; CDR3aa: CASSLAPQPYEQYF
abundance: NA; j_gene: TRBJ1-5; d_gene: NA; len: 13; v_gene: TRBV10-3; CDR3nt: TGTGCCATCAGCCGGGACGATGAACAGCCCCAGCATTTT; CDR3aa: CAISRDDEQPQHF
abundance: NA; j_gene: TRBJ2-7; d_gene: NA; len: 13; v_gene: TRBV28; CDR3nt: TGTGCCAGCAGTTCAGTCGGGACCGACGAGCAGTACTTC; CDR3aa: CASSSVGTDEQYF
abundance: NA; j_gene: TRBJ2-1; d_gene: NA; len: 12; v_gene: TRBV20-1; CDR3nt: TGCAGTGCCCCTGGGCCAGACAATGAGCAGTTCTTC; CDR3aa: CSAPGPDNEQFF
abundance: once; j_gene: TRBJ2-5; d_gene: NA; len: 15; v_gene: TRBV7-2; CDR3nt: TGTGCCAGCTCTCCCCCCAGTCTGTCGGAAGAGACCCAGTACTTC; CDR3aa: CASSPPSLSEETQYF
abundance: few; j_gene: TRBJ2-7; d_gene: NA; len: 16; v_gene: TRBV4-3; CDR3nt: TGCGCCAGCAGCCAAGAACAGGTGCGTGGGACCTACGAGCAGTACTTC; CDR3aa: CASSQEQVRGTYEQYF
abundance: NA; j_gene: TRBJ1-4; d_gene: NA; len: 15; v_gene: TRBV25-1; CDR3nt: TGTGCCAGCAGTGAAGAACTTGCGGGGTACGAAAAACTGTTTTTT; CDR3aa: CASSEELAGYEKLFF
abundance: NA; j_gene: TRBJ2-1; d_gene: TRBD2; len: 16; v_gene: TRBV7-2; CDR3nt: TGTGCCAGCAGCCGAAAGACTAGCGGGGGGGCCAATGAGCAGTTCTTC; CDR3aa: CASSRKTSGGANEQFF
abundance: NA; j_gene: TRBJ2-3; d_gene: TRBD2; len: 18; v_gene: TRBV20-1; CDR3nt: TGCAGTGCTTGCATAGCGGGGGGGCTGGGTCACGGCACAGATACGCAGTATTTT; CDR3aa: CSACIAGGLGHGTDTQYF
abundance: NA; j_gene: TRBJ2-2; d_gene: TRBD2; len: 14; v_gene: TRBV28; CDR3nt: TGTGCCAGCACCCGACTAGCGGGGCCCGGGGAGCTGTTTTTT; CDR3aa: CASTRLAGPGELFF
abundance: few; j_gene: TRBJ2-7; d_gene: NA; len: 13; v_gene: TRBV20-1; CDR3nt: TGCAGTGCTTCTAGGACAGCATCCTACGAGCAGTACTTC; CDR3aa: CSASRTASYEQYF
abundance: few; j_gene: TRBJ2-4; d_gene: NA; len: 16; v_gene: TRBV7-2; CDR3nt: TGTGCCAGCAGCTTAGGCCTCGGAGGGGCCGGAAACATTCAGTACTTC; CDR3aa: CASSLGLGGAGNIQYF
abundance: NA; j_gene: TRBJ2-6; d_gene: NA; len: 15; v_gene: TRBV9; CDR3nt: TGTGCCAGCAGCGTCCGGGGGCTCGGGGCCAACGTCCTGACTTTC; CDR3aa: CASSVRGLGANVLTF
abundance: NA; j_gene: TRBJ2-1; d_gene: NA; len: 13; v_gene: TRBV5-1; CDR3nt: TGCGCCAGCAGCACCGGACGTGACAATGAGCAGTTCTTC; CDR3aa: CASSTGRDNEQFF
abundance: NA; j_gene: TRBJ1-2; d_gene: NA; len: 13; v_gene: TRBV29-1; CDR3nt: TGCAGCGTTGAAGTATGGCGGGGGAATGGCTACACCTTC; CDR3aa: CSVEVWRGNGYTF
abundance: NA; j_gene: TRBJ2-7; d_gene: NA; len: 13; v_gene: TRBV20-1; CDR3nt: TGCAGTGCTAGAGAGGACAGCACCTACGAGCAGTACTTC; CDR3aa: CSAREDSTYEQYF
abundance: NA; j_gene: TRBJ2-1; d_gene: NA; len: 13; v_gene: TRBV6-1; CDR3nt: TGTGCCAGCAGTGGAAGTAGGGCCAATGAGCAGTTCTTC; CDR3aa: CASSGSRANEQFF
abundance: NA; j_gene: TRBJ2-7; d_gene: TRBD2; len: 13; v_gene: TRBV10-3; CDR3nt: TGTGCCATCAGCTCTAGCGGGGCCTACGAGCAGTACTTC; CDR3aa: CAISSSGAYEQYF
abundance: NA; j_gene: TRBJ2-3; d_gene: TRBD2; len: 17; v_gene: TRBV2; CDR3nt: TGTGCCAGCAGGGCGCGGCGGGGACTAGCGCGCACAGATACGCAGTATTTT; CDR3aa: CASRARRGLARTDTQYF
abundance: NA; j_gene: TRBJ2-7; d_gene: NA; len: 14; v_gene: TRBV19; CDR3nt: TGTGCCAGTAGTCGCAGAGAGGCGACCTACGAGCAGTACTTC; CDR3aa: CASSRREATYEQYF
abundance: few; j_gene: TRBJ2-1; d_gene: TRBD2; len: 16; v_gene: TRBV20-1; CDR3nt: TGCAGTGCTACACCAGATAGCGGGATCGTTAACAATGAGCAGTTCTTC; CDR3aa: CSATPDSGIVNNEQFF
abundance: many; j_gene: TRBJ2-1; d_gene: NA; len: 14; v_gene: TRBV5-1; CDR3nt: TGCGCCAGCGCCGGGACGGGCTCCTACAATGAGCAGTTCTTC; CDR3aa: CASAGTGSYNEQFF
abundance: NA; j_gene: TRBJ2-7; d_gene: NA; len: 15; v_gene: TRBV6-5; CDR3nt: TGTGCCAGCAGTTCCGTAGTGAAAGTCGGTTTCGAGCAGTACTTC; CDR3aa: CASSSVVKVGFEQYF
abundance: NA; j_gene: TRBJ1-2; d_gene: TRBD1; len: 16; v_gene: TRBV9; CDR3nt: TGTGCCAGCAGCCCCACCCGAACAGGGGCTTCATATGGCTACACCTTC; CDR3aa: CASSPTRTGASYGYTF
abundance: NA; j_gene: TRBJ2-3; d_gene: NA; len: 15; v_gene: TRBV10-3; CDR3nt: TGTGCCATCAGTGAGTCGACGGGGCACACAGATACACAGTATTTT; CDR3aa: CAISESTGHTDTQYF
abundance: NA; j_gene: TRBJ2-1; d_gene: NA; len: 13; v_gene: TRBV6-5; CDR3nt: TGTGCCAGCAGTTACAACAGAGGCAATGAGCAGTTCTTC; CDR3aa: CASSYNRGNEQFF
abundance: NA; j_gene: TRBJ2-7; d_gene: TRBD2; len: 13; v_gene: TRBV6-1; CDR3nt: TGTGCCTGCAGTGAAGGCGGGGGGAGCGAGCAGTACTTC; CDR3aa: CACSEGGGSEQYF
abundance: NA; j_gene: TRBJ2-7; d_gene: NA; len: 15; v_gene: TRBV20-1; CDR3nt: TGCAGTGCTAGAGATTTTTTGCTTTCCTCCTACGAGCAGTACTTC; CDR3aa: CSARDFLLSSYEQYF
abundance: NA; j_gene: TRBJ2-7; d_gene: NA; len: 11; v_gene: TRBV2; CDR3nt: TGTGCCAGCACCAGCTACAATGAGCAGTACTTC; CDR3aa: CASTSYNEQYF
abundance: NA; j_gene: TRBJ2-1; d_gene: TRBD2; len: 17; v_gene: TRBV27; CDR3nt: TGTGCCAGCAGTTTATCCCTAGCGGGAGCGCTCTACAATGAGCAGTTCTTC; CDR3aa: CASSLSLAGALYNEQFF
abundance: NA; j_gene: TRBJ2-2; d_gene: NA; len: 15; v_gene: TRBV6-1; CDR3nt: TGTGCCAGCAGTGAAGCGTACGGGAGTCTCGGGGAGCTGTTTTTT; CDR3aa: CASSEAYGSLGELFF
abundance: NA; j_gene: TRBJ2-3; d_gene: NA; len: 17; v_gene: TRBV11-1; CDR3nt: TGTGCCAGCAGCTTAGAGTCGACGGGACGGTCTGGAGATACGCAGTATTTT; CDR3aa: CASSLESTGRSGDTQYF
abundance: NA; j_gene: TRBJ2-1; d_gene: NA; len: 14; v_gene: TRBV20-1; CDR3nt: TGCAGTGCTAGAACCAGAAGCTCCTACAATGAGCAGTTCTTC; CDR3aa: CSARTRSSYNEQFF
abundance: NA; j_gene: TRBJ2-1; d_gene: TRBD2; len: 15; v_gene: TRBV27; CDR3nt: TGTGCCAGCAGTTCGATAGCGGGAGGGCCGTGGGAGCAGTTCTTC; CDR3aa: CASSSIAGGPWEQFF
abundance: NA; j_gene: TRBJ1-2; d_gene: NA; len: 17; v_gene: TRBV29-1; CDR3nt: TGCAGCGTTGGTTTAGAGGGACCCCACCCGGCGTACTCTAGCTACACCTTC; CDR3aa: CSVGLEGPHPAYSSYTF
abundance: NA; j_gene: TRBJ2-7; d_gene: NA; len: 15; v_gene: TRBV7-2; CDR3nt: TGTGCCAGCAGCTTAGTTTGGACCCAGACCTACGAGCAGTACTTC; CDR3aa: CASSLVWTQTYEQYF